This T cell receptor beta chain appears in the sequencing data of a study of blood T cell repertoires in COVID-19. Study background: PBMCs, B-cell-depleted T cells, or T cells were the source of the cDNA or gDNA that made up the material.

The method was immunoSEQ multiplex PCR; TCRdb's version includes in-frame clones alone and lacks a portion of them. The repertoire has about 220,000 clones, roughly 84% of them found once; the top ten carry under 2.5%. The CDR3 is 17 amino acids. Germline values: CDR1 SGHKS, CDR2 YYEKEE (reference sequence). The V and J ends lost 3 bases and 5 bases, in that order; junction bases with no gene match: 16. Specimen: peripheral blood. The receptor was isolated from a man in his forties or fifties with active or convalescent COVID-19. The rearrangement uses TRBV5-5 and TRBJ2-5; 7 bases are a match to TRBD2. The CDR3 reads CASSSVPAAGDLETQYF. DNA of the CDR3: TGTGCCAGCAGCTCCGTTCCTGCGGCGGGAGATTTGGAGACCCAGTACTTC.